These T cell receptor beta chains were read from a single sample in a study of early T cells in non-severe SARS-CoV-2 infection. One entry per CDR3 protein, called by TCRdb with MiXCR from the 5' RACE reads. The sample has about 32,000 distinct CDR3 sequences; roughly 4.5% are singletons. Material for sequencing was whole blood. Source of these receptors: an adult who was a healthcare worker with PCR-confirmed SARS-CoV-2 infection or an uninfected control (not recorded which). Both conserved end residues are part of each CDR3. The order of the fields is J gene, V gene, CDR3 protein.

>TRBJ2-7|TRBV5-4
CASSLGQGSSYEQYF
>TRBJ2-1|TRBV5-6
CASSPQNSGINEQFF
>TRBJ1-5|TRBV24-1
CATSGLNQPQHF
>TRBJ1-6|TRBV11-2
CASSLGWLYNSPLHF
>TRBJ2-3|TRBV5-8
CASSLGGGAKDTQYF
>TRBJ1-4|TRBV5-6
CASSLNARTNEKLFF
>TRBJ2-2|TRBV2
CASSGTRGGNTGELFF
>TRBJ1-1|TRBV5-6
CASSPGPRGTVGILGEAFF
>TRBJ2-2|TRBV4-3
CASSQGGFGTGELFF
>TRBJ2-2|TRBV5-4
CASSFRDRGFTGELFF
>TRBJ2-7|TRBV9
CASSVEAGAGYEQYF
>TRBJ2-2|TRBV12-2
CASRFDWITGELFF
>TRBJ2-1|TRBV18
CASSPGTSSYNEQFF
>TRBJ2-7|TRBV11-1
CASTLGTGTFDEQYF
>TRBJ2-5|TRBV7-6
CASSLAPGTGQETQYF
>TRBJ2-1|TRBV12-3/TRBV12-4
CASSPGGEGEQFF
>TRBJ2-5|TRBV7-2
CASSLADSSQYF
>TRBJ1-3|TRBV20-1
CSARPDRGVGNTIYF
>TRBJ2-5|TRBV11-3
CASSLESRETQYF
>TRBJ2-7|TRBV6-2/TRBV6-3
CASSPHRGLRYYEQYF
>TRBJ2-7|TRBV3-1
CASSLQPGGWIDEQYF
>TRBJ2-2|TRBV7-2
CASSLVGGSGELFF
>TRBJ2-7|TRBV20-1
CSAERETAYEQYF
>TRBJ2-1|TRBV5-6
CASSLLAGGAYNEQFF
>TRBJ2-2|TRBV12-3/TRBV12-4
CASSTENTGELFF
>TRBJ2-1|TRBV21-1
CASSTTSGRGLEQFF
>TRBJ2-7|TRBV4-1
CASSQGSGKYEQYF
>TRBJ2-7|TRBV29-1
CSVGTPPDYEQYF
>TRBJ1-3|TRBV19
CASPGVSGNTIYF
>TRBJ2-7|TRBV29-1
CSVVVLLGEQYF
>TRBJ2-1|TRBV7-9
CASSLEGAERGFRSNEQFF
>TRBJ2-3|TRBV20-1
CSALRGSTDTQYF
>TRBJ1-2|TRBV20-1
CSARMVNDGYTF
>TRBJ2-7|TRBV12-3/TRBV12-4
CASSFNPNEQYF
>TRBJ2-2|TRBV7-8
CASSFIGLNTGELFF
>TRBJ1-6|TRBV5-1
CASSLPGHLSSPLHF
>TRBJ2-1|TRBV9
CASSVGGGRRSSSYNEQFF